One sample yielded the 7 T cell receptor beta chains listed below, sequenced in a study of Ad26.COV2.S vaccination and SARS-CoV-2 variants. Stated treatment: around 19 received Ad26.COV2.S at low or high dose, single or two shots; about 5 received placebo; per-sample allocation not given. Sampling occurred on day 63 after the first vaccine or placebo injection. Profiled with immunoSEQ multiplex PCR; TCRdb holds only in-frame clones, not every one. Found here are around 370,000 clones, 70% to 90% of them singletons; the top ten hold about 3.5%. The sequencing here drew on peripheral blood, taken in a trial of Ad26.COV2.S vaccine versus placebo. Receptors originate from a person aged 18-60 years who received the Ad26.COV2.S COVID-19 vaccine or a placebo.

The V and J genes are TRBV4-1 and TRBJ2-4; 11 bases line up with TRBD1. CDR1 and CDR2 from the germline V gene are MGHRA and YSYEKL. The CDR3 has 18 amino acids. V shed 4 bases and J 0 bases; nucleotides not matched to a gene: 8. CDR3 in amino acids: CASSPGTGGALAKNIQYF. In nucleotides, the CDR3 is TGCGCCAGCAGCCCCGGGACAGGGGGGGCACTAGCCAAAAACATTCAGTACTTC.

This rearrangement joins TRBV7-2 to TRBJ1-5; D gene uncertain. From germline, CDR1 is SGHTA and CDR2 FQGNSA. The V end was cut by 1 base, the J end by 4 bases, with 8 bases between. The CDR3 is made up of 14 amino acids. As DNA, the CDR3 is TGTGCCAGCAGCTTAGAAGGCAGTAATCAGCCCCAGCATTTT. Translated: CASSLEGSNQPQHF.

The V gene is TRBV11-2, the J gene TRBJ2-1; TRBD2 might be the D (6 bases). This CDR3 spans 15 amino acids. V was clipped by 1 base and J by 4 bases, with 11 bases between them. Germline V gene data show CDR1 as SGHAT and CDR2 as FQNNGV. The CDR3 DNA is TGTGCCAGCAGCTTAGGGCGGGGCGGATACAATGAGCAGTTCTTC. This translates into CASSLGRGGYNEQFF.

The V gene is TRBV19, the J gene TRBJ1-5; TRBD1 matches 9 bases. CDR1 is LNHDA and CDR2 is SQIVND in the germline V gene (reference sequence). Losses at the gene ends were 2 bases for V and 6 bases for J; bases not matched to a gene: 5. The CDR3 has 15 residues. The CDR3 here is CASSILQGAAQPQHF. The CDR3 region has the DNA TGTGCCAGTAGTATACTACAGGGGGCAGCTCAGCCCCAGCATTTT.

The chain links TRBV7-8 to TRBJ2-7; D gene uncertain. This CDR3 has 14 residues. Germline CDR1 and CDR2: SGHVS and FQNEAQ. Trimming pared 1 base from V and 1 base from J, leaving 8 bases between. In DNA, the CDR3 is TGTGCCAGCAGCTTAGTCCGGGCTTCCTACGAGCAGTACTTC. Translating it yields CASSLVRASYEQYF.

The CDR3 bases are TGCGCCAGCAGCCAAGATTTGCCGGGACCGAACACCGGGGAGCTGTTTTTT. Protein sequence: CASSQDLPGPNTGELFF. The V call is TRBV4-3, the J call TRBJ2-2; D may be TRBD1 or TRBD2 (5 bases each). CDR1 and CDR2 (germline): LGHNA, YSLEER. Trimming left V 0 bases short and J 0 bases short, with 11 bases between. The CDR3 contains 17 residues.

This chain uses TRBV6-5 with TRBJ1-1; no reliable D call. Trimming cost V 6 bases and J 1 base, with 9 bases left between them. The germline V gene encodes CDR1 MNHEY and CDR2 SVGAGI. The length of the CDR3 is 13 residues. CDR3 nucleotides: TGTGCCAGCAGGGTCGATACGAACACTGAAGCTTTCTTT. Protein: CASRVDTNTEAFF.